This T cell receptor beta chain was documented in a study of response to subunit inactivated influenza vaccine. Unmatched junction bases numbered 10, after V lost 2 bases and J lost 6 bases. This CDR3 contains 16 residues. Germline V gene data show CDR1 as SGHAT and CDR2 as FQNNGV. This clonotype was seen only a few times. The antigen is unknown. Each CDR3 protein is one row after TCRdb ran MiXCR on the RT-PCR reads. In the table there are over 300,000 distinct CDR3 sequences, around a fifth of which are singletons. Whole-study findings and limits: It was suggested by the authors that few new T cells are recruited by each seasonal influenza vaccination.

This receptor was taken from a man in his fifties or sixties who received an inactivated influenza vaccine. The chain is built from TRBV11-2 and TRBJ2-1, with 7 nucleotides matching TRBD2. This specimen was PBMCs from blood, taken around 22 months after vaccination. The CDR3 nucleotides read TGTGCCAGCAGCTTAATTGCGGGAGCTTGGTCCAATGAGCAGTTCTTC. Protein product: CASSLIAGAWSNEQFF.